This T cell receptor beta chain derives from a study of cytomegalovirus exposure and HLA in healthy donors. Study-level information: Early released data comprised around 80 million unique TCRs from HLA-typed donors. Falling in the Caucasian-associated ancestry cluster were 80% to 85% of under 500 genotyped donors.

Primers for the PCR totalled 60 Vbeta and 13 Jbeta. Some clones are missing from TCRdb's copy, which holds only in-frame ones; the method was immunoSEQ multiplex PCR. The data show some 150,000 clones, with 8.9% seen just once and roughly 7% held by the top ten. Germline values: CDR1 SGHAT, CDR2 FQNNGV. V dropped 7 bases and J dropped 4; count of bases not matched to a gene: 6. This CDR3 is 14 amino acids long. With regard to this clone: No antigen is known for it.

Study results and caveats: Some public TCRs appeared in many individuals, while most sequences were rare. Later work found most CMV-associated TCR beta chains apparently HLA-restricted.

This TCR was sampled from a woman aged 40 to 50 in good health and CMV-seropositive. The chain recombines TRBV11-2 with TRBJ1-4, with 7 bases lining up with TRBD1. Sequencing used PBMCs. CDR3 coding DNA: TGTGCCAGCAAACGACAGGGACTTAATGAAAAACTGTTTTTT. As protein: CASKRQGLNEKLFF.